The TCR beta chain under discussion was sequenced for a study of tumor-infiltrating lymphocytes in localized non-small cell lung cancer (dated by TCRdb to the early 2020s). Notes on the research overall: The cohort included patients whose samples were collected after neoadjuvant chemotherapy, as well as both smokers and never-smokers and several histologies. The same patients underwent several integrated assays, with TCR sequencing performed together with flow cytometry, multiplex immunofluorescence, RNA-seq, exome sequencing and proteomics. The overall ICON cohort comprised 150 or so surgical patients with localized non-small cell lung cancer whose tumors were resected. For approximately 50 patients, immunoSEQ T-cell fraction was compared between paired tumor and uninvolved lung. From each patient came resected tumor tissue plus uninvolved lung tissue from that same patient, and the uninvolved lung tissue was described as non-adjacent to the tumor.

Trimming at the junction amounts to 0 bases on V and 2 bases on J, and the germline ends lie 8 bases apart. The CDR3 has 15 amino acids, counting the end cysteine and phenylalanine. The retained sequence is limited to the CDR3, 45 bases, with the frame set at the first base. Via the germline V gene, CDR1 is SGHDN and CDR2 FVKESK. The T-cell fraction in tumor and uninvolved lung tissue was obtained from TCR sequencing using the immunoSEQ assay. The authors' analysis ran thus. For survival analysis, patients were divided into high (upper tertile) and low (lower two tertiles) T-cell fraction groups, which were compared by log-rank test. Paired tumor versus uninvolved lung differences in T-cell fraction were tested with a signed-rank test. TCRdb obtained this table from immuneACCESS and retained in-frame rearrangements with V and J assigned. These tables miss some clones; where compared with another copy, unresolved V genes account for less than half of the shortfall, and the remainder is unexplained. V and J calls and clone size are those listed in that table; D and trimming were worked out from the DNA. The sample table lists around 24,000 clones, roughly three fifths of them with a count of one. Around 5% of the sample is held by the ten biggest clonotypes.

ICON enrollment began in the first half of 2016, and the last patient was enrolled in 2018. A subcohort of some 80 patients provided fresh tumor and matched uninvolved tissue for in-depth immune analyses, with TCR sequencing among those analyses. DNA isolated from bulk tissue, without cell sorting, was used for TCR sequencing. The research as a whole found: Because different assays used different pieces of the same tissue, technical variation could not be distinguished from intratumor heterogeneity. TCRbeta sequencing supported higher T cell infiltration in tumors than in uninvolved lung tissue, consistent with immunofluorescence CD3 counts. Recurrence-free survival showed no association with tumor T-cell fraction from TCR sequencing (p = 0.61). Because assay coverage varied across patients depending on available tissue quantity, TCR sequencing was performed for only a subset of the cohort. TCR-derived T-cell fraction did not differ between the flow cytometry-defined immunotypes IM1 (good prognosis) and IM2 (poor prognosis).

Comments on this clone: Its antigen has not been determined. Within one base of it there is no much larger clone, and no base qualities were kept.

The chain employs TRBV14 and TRBJ2-4; D gene: possibly TRBD2, on 5 matching bases. Material: lung tumor tissue. The sequence came from a human donor with non-small cell lung cancer. The CDR3 has the sequence CASSQDRGTKNIQYF. The DNA reads as follows: TGTGCCAGCAGCCAAGATCGAGGGACCAAAAACATTCAGTACTTC.